This TCR beta chain was found in a study of a mutant IDH1 vaccine in newly diagnosed glioma (TCRdb year 2021). About the full investigation: Patients received eight vaccinations in weeks 1, 3, 5, 7, 11, 15, 19 and 23, corresponding to visits V03 through V10. Vaccination was initiated 4-6 weeks after radiotherapy alone, or concurrently with temozolomide cycles in the chemotherapy-containing groups. Of the 25 to 40 patients who were treated, around 62% were male and 37.5% were female, and the mean age was approximately 40 years. Prior to enrollment, patients had been given standard therapy consisting of radiotherapy alone, temozolomide alone, or radiochemotherapy with temozolomide, with the combination given to most patients. Peripheral blood was collected at six visits: V03 (baseline), V05, V07, V10, V12 and V13. Longitudinal TCRB deep sequencing was done for 25 treated patients, wherever samples were available for exploratory analyses. What the study reported, not specific to this receptor: No apparent relationship was observed between pseudoprogression and alterations in the top peripheral T cell clonotypes detected by TCRB sequencing. Vaccine-induced immune responses across multiple MHC alleles were detected in over 85% of patients. Availability determined which PBMC samples were chosen for TCRB deep sequencing. The authors stated that sample limitations prevented analyses of patient blood samples from being reproduced.

Per the publication, the time point label means: week 23, last vaccination. Every vaccine dose consisted of 300 ug of a 20-mer mutant IDH1 peptide in Montanide, administered subcutaneously together with topical imiquimod. Donors had newly diagnosed WHO grade 3 or 4 IDH1-mutant astrocytomas with loss of nuclear ATRX. The samples were drawn from NOA16, a multicentre, single-arm, open-label phase I trial in Germany that tested a mutant IDH1 peptide vaccine in humans for the first time. Genomic DNA for TCRB sequencing was isolated from EDTA blood with the DNeasy Blood and Tissue Kit. Library preparation used the immunoSEQ multiplex PCR assay. The hsTCRB Kit was used according to the manufacturer's protocol to amplify rearranged TCR beta chain sequences. Sequencing of TCRB libraries was carried out on an Illumina MiSeq. Per the source publication's procedure: The proprietary platform of the kit vendor was used for demultiplexing, trimming and gene mapping. TCRdb stores this immuneACCESS table with in-frame sequences only. Part of the clones is absent; in the studies checked, under half of the shortfall reflects unresolved V genes, and no reason is known for the rest. V and J calls and clone size are as listed in that table; D and trimming were resolved from the DNA. The sample contains around 76,000 clones, about 85% of them found a single time. The biggest ten clones account for around 0.77% of the sample.

The V end loses 8 bases and the J end loses 4 bases, and a stretch of 2 bases separates them. Per the germline V gene, MDHEN is the CDR1 and SYDVKM is the CDR2. From the cysteine through the phenylalanine, the CDR3 covers 10 amino acids. Only the CDR3 part of the read is kept: 30 bases, read in frame from the first base. About this clone itself: The clone's antigen remains unknown. The input lacks base qualities; no much larger clone sits a single base away.

This sample comprised PBMCs, obtained from a glioma patient whose treatment included an IDH1 peptide vaccine. The V and J segments used are TRBV28 and TRBJ1-4; the D gene cannot be named for sure. The sequence was obtained from a woman between 45 and 65 years old with glioma. The CDR3 here reads CASGNEKLFF. At the DNA level, the sequence is TGTGCCAGCGGTAATGAAAAACTGTTTTTT.